This record concerns one T cell receptor (beta chain) sequence. Its antigen is undetermined. Measured with immunoSEQ multiplex PCR; TCRdb has only the in-frame clones, and not every one. The sample lists some 290,000 clones; 88% were seen once. The data are from a study of cytomegalovirus exposure and HLA in healthy donors. For the study at large: A subsequent analysis reported that the roughly 120 validation repertoires were produced on the same platform that had also been used for the 666 first-cohort repertoires.

The CDR3 is 15 residues long. Trimming left V 5 bases short and J 3 bases short, with 16 bases between. In germline, CDR1 is LNHDA, CDR2 SQIVND (reference sequence). The study drew the donors from its roughly 120-subject validation cohort, separate from the roughly 700-subject first cohort. Study-level points and caveats: Most TCRs appeared rarely, but some public TCRs recurred in many donors. 164 TCR beta chains were listed as cytomegalovirus-associated.

The TCR originated in a man aged 25 to 40 in good health and CMV-seronegative. The chain employs TRBV19 and TRBJ1-1; tentatively, D is TRBD1 (6 bases). Material for sequencing was PBMCs. The CDR3 region is CASSQRGARYTEAFF. As DNA, the CDR3 is TGTGCCAGTAGTCAGCGGGGGGCTAGGTACACTGAAGCTTTCTTT.